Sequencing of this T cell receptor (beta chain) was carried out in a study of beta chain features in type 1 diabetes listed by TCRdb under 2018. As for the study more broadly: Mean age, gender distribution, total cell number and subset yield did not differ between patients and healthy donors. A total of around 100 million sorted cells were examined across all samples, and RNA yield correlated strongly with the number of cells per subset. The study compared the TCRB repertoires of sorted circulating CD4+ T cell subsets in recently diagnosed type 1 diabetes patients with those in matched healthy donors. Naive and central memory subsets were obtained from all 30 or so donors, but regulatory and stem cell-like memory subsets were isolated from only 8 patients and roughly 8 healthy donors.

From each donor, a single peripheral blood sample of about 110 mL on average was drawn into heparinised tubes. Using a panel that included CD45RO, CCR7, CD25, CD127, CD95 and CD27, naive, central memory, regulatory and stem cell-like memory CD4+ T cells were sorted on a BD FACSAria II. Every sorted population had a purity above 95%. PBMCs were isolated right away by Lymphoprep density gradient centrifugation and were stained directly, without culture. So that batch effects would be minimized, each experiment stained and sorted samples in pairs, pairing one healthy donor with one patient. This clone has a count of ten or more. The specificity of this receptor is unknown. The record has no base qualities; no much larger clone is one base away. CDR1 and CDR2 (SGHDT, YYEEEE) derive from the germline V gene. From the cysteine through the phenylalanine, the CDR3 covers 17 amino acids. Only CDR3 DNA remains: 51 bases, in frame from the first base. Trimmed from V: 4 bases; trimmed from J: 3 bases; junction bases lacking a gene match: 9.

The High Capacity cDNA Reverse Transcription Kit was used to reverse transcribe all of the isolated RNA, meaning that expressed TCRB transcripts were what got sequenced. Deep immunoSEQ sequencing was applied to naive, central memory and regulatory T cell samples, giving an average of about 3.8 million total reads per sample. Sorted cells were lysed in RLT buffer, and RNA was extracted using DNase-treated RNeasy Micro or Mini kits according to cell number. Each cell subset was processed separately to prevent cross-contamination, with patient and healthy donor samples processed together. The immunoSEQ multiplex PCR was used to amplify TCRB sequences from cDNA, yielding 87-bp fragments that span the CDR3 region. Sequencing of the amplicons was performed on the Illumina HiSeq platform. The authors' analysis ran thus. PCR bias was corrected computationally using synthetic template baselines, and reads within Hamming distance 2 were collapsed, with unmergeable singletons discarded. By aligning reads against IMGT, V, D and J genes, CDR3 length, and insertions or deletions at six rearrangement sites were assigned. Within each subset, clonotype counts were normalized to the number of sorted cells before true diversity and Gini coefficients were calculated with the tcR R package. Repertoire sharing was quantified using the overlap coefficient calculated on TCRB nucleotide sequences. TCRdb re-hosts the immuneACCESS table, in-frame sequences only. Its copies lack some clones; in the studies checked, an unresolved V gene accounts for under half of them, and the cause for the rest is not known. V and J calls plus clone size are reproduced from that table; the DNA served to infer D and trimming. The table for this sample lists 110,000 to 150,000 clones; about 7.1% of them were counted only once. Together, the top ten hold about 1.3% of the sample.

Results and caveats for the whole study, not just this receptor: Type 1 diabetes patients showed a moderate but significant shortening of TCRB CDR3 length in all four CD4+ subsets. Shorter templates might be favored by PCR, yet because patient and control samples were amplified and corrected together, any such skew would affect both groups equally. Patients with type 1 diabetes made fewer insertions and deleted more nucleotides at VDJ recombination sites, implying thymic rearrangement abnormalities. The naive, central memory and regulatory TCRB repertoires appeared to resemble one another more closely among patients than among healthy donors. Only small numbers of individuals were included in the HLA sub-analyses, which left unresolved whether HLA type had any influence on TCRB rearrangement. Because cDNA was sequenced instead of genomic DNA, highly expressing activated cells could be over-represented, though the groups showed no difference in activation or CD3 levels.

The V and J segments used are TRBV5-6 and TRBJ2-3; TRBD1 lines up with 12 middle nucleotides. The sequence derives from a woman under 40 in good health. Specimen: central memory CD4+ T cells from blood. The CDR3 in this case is CASSGDRGRIRTDTQYF. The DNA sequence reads TGTGCCAGCAGCGGGGACAGGGGGCGCATACGGACAGATACGCAGTATTTT.